Listed below are T cell receptor beta chains from one sample, sequenced in a study of cytomegalovirus exposure and HLA in healthy donors. Clones were read by immunoSEQ multiplex PCR, and TCRdb kept only the in-frame ones, dropping some. The sample lists 120,000 or so clones, roughly 80% occurring once. The source material was PBMCs. These receptors were obtained from a man aged 25 to 40 in good health and CMV-seronegative. Each CDR3 is given with its conserved first and last residue. D genes are given only for firm matches. Clone size is not always given. Where it is, it says once, few, many or a class for expanded clones.

j_gene | d_gene | len | abundance | v_gene | CDR3aa | CDR3nt
TRBJ1-5 | TRBD1 | 16 | . | TRBV5-1 | CASSPGTGVRNQPQHF | TGCGCCAGCAGCCCTGGGACAGGGGTTCGCAATCAGCCCCAGCATTTT
TRBJ1-1 | . | 14 | . | TRBV6-1 | CASIKAAGIFGAFF | TGTGCCAGCATCAAAGCCGCGGGAATTTTTGGGGCTTTCTTT
TRBJ2-7 | . | 14 | once | TRBV9 | CASSVSQQAYEQYF | TGTGCCAGCAGCGTTTCTCAACAGGCCTACGAGCAGTACTTC
TRBJ2-1 | . | 17 | . | TRBV5-5 | CASSLDGGPPSYNEQFF | TGTGCCAGCAGCTTGGACGGGGGGCCCCCCTCCTACAATGAGCAGTTCTTC
TRBJ2-4 | TRBD1 | 15 | . | TRBV28 | CASSFTGGIGNIQYF | TGTGCCAGCAGTTTCACAGGGGGTATCGGAAACATTCAGTACTTC
TRBJ2-1 | . | 15 | . | TRBV7-9 | CASSSTGGYPIEQFF | TGTGCCAGCAGCTCTACGGGGGGCTACCCTATAGAGCAGTTCTTC
TRBJ1-5 | . | 17 | . | TRBV2 | CASSVEGGYDSNQPQHF | TGTGCCAGCAGTGTGGAAGGAGGATATGATAGCAATCAGCCCCAGCATTTT
TRBJ1-1 | . | 13 | . | TRBV21-1 | CASSPSRQSEAFF | TGCGCCAGCAGCCCCTCCCGACAGAGTGAAGCTTTCTTT
TRBJ2-3 | . | 13 | few | TRBV4-3 | CASSQDLTDTQYF | TGCGCCAGCAGCCAAGACTTGACAGATACGCAGTATTTT
TRBJ1-1 | . | 16 | once | TRBV4-1 | CASSLSKAQGLTEAFF | TGCGCCAGCAGCCTTTCAAAGGCCCAGGGTCTCACTGAAGCTTTCTTT
TRBJ1-4 | TRBD1 | 15 | . | TRBV5-6 | CASSITGTVDEKLFF | TGTGCCAGCAGCATAACCGGGACAGTGGATGAAAAACTGTTTTTT
TRBJ2-2 | TRBD1 | 15 | . | TRBV5-4 | CASSLDRGRTGELFF | TGTGCCAGCAGTCTGGACAGGGGAAGGACCGGGGAGCTGTTTTTT
TRBJ2-5 | TRBD2 | 14 | . | TRBV19 | CASSIDGREETQYF | TGTGCCAGTAGTATAGATGGGAGGGAAGAGACCCAGTACTTC
TRBJ2-7 | TRBD1 | 14 | . | TRBV2 | CASSEVNRGYEQYF | TGTGCCAGCAGTGAAGTAAACAGGGGATACGAGCAGTACTTC
TRBJ1-6 | . | 17 | once | TRBV5-5 | CASSLVLEALSNSPLHF | TGTGCCAGCAGCTTGGTTTTGGAGGCCTTGAGCAATTCACCCCTCCACTTT
TRBJ2-1 | . | 13 | . | TRBV5-1 | CASSLRLRDEQFF | TGCGCCAGCAGCTTAAGGTTGAGGGATGAGCAGTTCTTC
TRBJ1-1 | . | 17 | . | TRBV27 | CASSLGADLLMNTEAFF | TGTGCCAGCAGTTTAGGGGCAGACTTACTAATGAACACTGAAGCTTTCTTT